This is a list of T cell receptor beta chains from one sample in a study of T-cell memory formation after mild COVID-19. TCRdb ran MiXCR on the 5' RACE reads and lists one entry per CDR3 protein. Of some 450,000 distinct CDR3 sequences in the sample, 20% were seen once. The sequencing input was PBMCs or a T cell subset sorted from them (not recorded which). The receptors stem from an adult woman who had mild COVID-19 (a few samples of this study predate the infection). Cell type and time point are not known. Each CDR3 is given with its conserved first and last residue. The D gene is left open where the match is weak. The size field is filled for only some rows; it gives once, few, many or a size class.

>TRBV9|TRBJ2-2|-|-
CASSPTSPGELFF
TGTGCCAGCAGCCCTACTAGTCCCGGGGAGCTGTTTTTT
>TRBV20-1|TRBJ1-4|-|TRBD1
CSANRGSPRKLFF
TGCAGTGCCAACAGGGGAAGTCCAAGAAAACTGTTTTTT
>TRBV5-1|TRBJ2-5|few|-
CASSLGTSGDQETQYF
TGCGCCAGCAGCTTGGGAACGTCGGGAGACCAAGAGACCCAGTACTTC
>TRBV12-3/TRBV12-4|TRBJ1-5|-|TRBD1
CASSSAGTGPNQPQHF
TGTGCCAGCAGTTCGGCCGGGACAGGGCCCAATCAGCCCCAGCATTTT
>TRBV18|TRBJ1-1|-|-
CASSREGPGMNTEAFF
TGTGCCAGCTCGCGGGAGGGCCCGGGAATGAACACTGAAGCTTTCTTT
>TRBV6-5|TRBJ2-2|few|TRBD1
CASSPPRTGGTGELFF
TGTGCCAGCAGTCCCCCCCGGACAGGGGGAACCGGGGAGCTGTTTTTT
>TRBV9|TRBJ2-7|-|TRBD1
CASSAGTVPTYEQYF
TGTGCCAGCAGCGCCGGGACAGTCCCAACCTACGAGCAGTACTTC
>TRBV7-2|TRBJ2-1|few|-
CASSLEVEQFF
TGTGCCAGCAGCTTAGAAGTTGAGCAGTTCTTC
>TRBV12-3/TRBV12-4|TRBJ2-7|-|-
CASSFGAGPTYEQYF
TGTGCCAGCAGTTTCGGAGCGGGTCCGACCTACGAGCAGTACTTC
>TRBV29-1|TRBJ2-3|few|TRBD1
CSVEDLGTVFTDTQYF
TGCAGCGTTGAAGATCTCGGGACAGTCTTCACAGATACGCAGTATTTT
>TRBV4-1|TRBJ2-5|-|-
CASSQALQETQYF
TGCGCCAGCAGCCAGGCATTACAAGAGACCCAGTACTTC
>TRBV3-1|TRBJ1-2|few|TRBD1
CASSSSGQQHGYTF
TGTGCCAGCAGCTCCTCGGGACAGCAACATGGCTACACCTTC
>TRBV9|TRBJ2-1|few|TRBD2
CASSVERGGQFF
TGTGCCAGCAGCGTAGAGCGGGGGGGGCAGTTCTTC
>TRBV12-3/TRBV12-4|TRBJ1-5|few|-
CASSFQASNQPQHF
TGTGCCAGCAGTTTCCAGGCCTCAAATCAGCCCCAGCATTTT
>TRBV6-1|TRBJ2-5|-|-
CASSDYGQWTQYF
TGTGCCAGCAGTGACTATGGGCAGTGGACCCAGTACTTC
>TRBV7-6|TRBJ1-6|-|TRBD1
CASSAQRQGGNSPLHF
TGTGCCAGCAGCGCCCAGAGACAGGGAGGGAATTCACCCCTCCACTTT
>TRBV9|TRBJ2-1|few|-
CASSGGPGAVTPGDEQFF
TGTGCCAGCAGCGGGGGTCCCGGGGCGGTCACACCTGGGGATGAGCAGTTCTTC
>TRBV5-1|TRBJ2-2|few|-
CASSSPGQANTGELFF
TGCGCCAGCAGCTCTCCGGGACAAGCGAACACCGGGGAGCTGTTTTTT
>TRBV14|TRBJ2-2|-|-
CASSQAFVEAGELFF
TGTGCCAGCAGCCAAGCGTTTGTAGAGGCCGGGGAGCTGTTTTTT
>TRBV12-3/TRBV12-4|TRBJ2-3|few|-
CASSPIGTGADTQYF
TGTGCCAGCAGTCCCATCGGGACTGGGGCAGATACGCAGTATTTT
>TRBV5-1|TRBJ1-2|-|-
CASSLELVSSNGYTF
TGCGCCAGCAGCTTGGAGTTAGTCAGCTCAAATGGCTACACCTTC
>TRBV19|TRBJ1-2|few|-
CASYSVGYTF
TGTGCCAGTTATAGCGTTGGCTACACCTTC
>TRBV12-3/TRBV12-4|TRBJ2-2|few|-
CASTWNTGELFF
TGTGCCAGCACCTGGAACACCGGGGAGCTGTTTTTT
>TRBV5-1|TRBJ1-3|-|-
CASSLGTRTDSGNTIYF
TGCGCCAGCAGCCTAGGAACCAGGACAGACTCTGGAAACACCATATATTTT
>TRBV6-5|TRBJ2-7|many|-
CASSQQGILGREQYF
TGTGCCAGCAGTCAACAGGGAATCCTCGGGAGGGAGCAGTACTTC
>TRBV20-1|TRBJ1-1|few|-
CSARDHPYSGEAFF
TGCAGTGCTAGAGATCACCCATACTCAGGGGAAGCTTTCTTT
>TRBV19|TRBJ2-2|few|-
CASSIGGFTGELFF
TGTGCCAGTAGTATAGGAGGATTCACCGGGGAGCTGTTTTTT
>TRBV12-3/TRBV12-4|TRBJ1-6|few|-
CASRPSSGNNSPLHF
TGTGCCAGCAGGCCTTCATCCGGGAATAATTCACCCCTCCACTTT
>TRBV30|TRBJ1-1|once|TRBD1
CAWGGTGGLTNTEAFF
TGTGCCTGGGGGGGGACAGGGGGTCTGACGAACACTGAAGCTTTCTTT